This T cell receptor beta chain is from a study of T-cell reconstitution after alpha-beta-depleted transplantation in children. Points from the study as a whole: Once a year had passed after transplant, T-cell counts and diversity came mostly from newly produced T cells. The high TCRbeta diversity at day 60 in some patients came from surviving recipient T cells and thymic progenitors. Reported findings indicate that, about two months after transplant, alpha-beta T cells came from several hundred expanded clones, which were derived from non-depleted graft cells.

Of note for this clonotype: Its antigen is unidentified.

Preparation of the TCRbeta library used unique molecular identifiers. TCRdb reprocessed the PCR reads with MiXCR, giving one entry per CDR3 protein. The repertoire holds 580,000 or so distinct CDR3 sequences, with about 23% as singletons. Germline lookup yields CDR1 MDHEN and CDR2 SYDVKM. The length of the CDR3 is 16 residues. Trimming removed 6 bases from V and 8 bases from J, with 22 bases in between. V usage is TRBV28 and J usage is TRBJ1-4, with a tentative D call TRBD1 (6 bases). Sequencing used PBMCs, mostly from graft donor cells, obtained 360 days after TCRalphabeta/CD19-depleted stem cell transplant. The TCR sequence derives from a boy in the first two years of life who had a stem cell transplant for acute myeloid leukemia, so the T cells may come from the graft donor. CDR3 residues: CASRERRDMGREKLFF. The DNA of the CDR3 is TGTGCCAGCAGGGAAAGAAGGGACATGGGAAGGGAAAAACTGTTTTTT.